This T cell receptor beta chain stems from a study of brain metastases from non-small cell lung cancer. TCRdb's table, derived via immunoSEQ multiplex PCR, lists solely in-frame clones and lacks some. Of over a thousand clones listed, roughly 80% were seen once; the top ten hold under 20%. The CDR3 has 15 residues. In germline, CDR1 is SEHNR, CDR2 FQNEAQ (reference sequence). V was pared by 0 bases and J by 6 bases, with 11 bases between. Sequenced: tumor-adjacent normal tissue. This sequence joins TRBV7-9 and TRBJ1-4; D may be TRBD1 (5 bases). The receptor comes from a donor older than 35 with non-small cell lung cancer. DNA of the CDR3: TGTGCCAGCAGCTTAGCGGACAAGGGTGATGAAAAACTGTTTTTT. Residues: CASSLADKGDEKLFF.